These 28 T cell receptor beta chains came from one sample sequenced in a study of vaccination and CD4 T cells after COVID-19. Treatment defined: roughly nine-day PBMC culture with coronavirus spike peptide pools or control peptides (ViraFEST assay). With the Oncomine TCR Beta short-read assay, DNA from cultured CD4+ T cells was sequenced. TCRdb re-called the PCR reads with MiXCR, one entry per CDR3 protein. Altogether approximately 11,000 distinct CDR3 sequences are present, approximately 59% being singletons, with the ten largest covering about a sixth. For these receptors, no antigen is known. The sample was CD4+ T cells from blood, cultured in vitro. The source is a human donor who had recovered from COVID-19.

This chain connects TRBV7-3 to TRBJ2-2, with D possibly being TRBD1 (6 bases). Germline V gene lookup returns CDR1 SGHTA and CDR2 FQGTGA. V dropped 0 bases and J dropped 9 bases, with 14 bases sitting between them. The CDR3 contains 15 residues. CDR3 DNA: TGTGCCAGCAGCTTAACCGCGACAGGTACCAGGGAGCTGTTTTTT. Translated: CASSLTATGTRELFF.

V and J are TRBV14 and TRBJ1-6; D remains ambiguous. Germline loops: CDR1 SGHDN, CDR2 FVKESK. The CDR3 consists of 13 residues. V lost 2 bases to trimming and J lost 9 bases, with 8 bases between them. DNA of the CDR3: TGTGCCAGCAGCCAACTCATTTCTTCACCCCTCCACTTT. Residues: CASSQLISSPLHF.

The CDR3 nucleotides are TGTGCCAGCAGTTCTTCTGGGGTAGCGGGGGGCGGGGGGCAGTACTTC. It yields the protein CASSSSGVAGGGGQYF. V and J are TRBV6-5 and TRBJ2-7, with 10 bases that match TRBD2. CDR3 length equals 16 residues. Germline CDR1 is MNHEY and CDR2 is SVGAGI. V trimming: 4 bases; J trimming: 9 bases; junction bases outside the gene matches: 15.

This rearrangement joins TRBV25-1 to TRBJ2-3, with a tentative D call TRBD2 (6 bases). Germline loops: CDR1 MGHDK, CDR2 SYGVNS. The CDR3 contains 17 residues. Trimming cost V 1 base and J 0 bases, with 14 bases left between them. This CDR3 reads CASSEWRGPGSTDTQYF. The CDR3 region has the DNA TGTGCCAGCAGTGAATGGAGGGGCCCAGGGAGCACAGATACGCAGTATTTT.

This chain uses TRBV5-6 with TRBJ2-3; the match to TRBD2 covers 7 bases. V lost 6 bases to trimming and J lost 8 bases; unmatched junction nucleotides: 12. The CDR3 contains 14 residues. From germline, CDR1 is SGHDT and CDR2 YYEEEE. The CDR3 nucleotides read TGTGCCAGCACCTCGGGGAGGGGTTATGGTACGCAGTATTTT. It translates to CASTSGRGYGTQYF.

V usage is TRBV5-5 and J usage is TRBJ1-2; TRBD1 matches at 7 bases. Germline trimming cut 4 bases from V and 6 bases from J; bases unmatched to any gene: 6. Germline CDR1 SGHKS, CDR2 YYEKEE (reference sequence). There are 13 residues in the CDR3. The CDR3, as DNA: TGTGCCAGCAGCCCGACAGGGATGCATGGCTACACCTTC. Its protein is CASSPTGMHGYTF.

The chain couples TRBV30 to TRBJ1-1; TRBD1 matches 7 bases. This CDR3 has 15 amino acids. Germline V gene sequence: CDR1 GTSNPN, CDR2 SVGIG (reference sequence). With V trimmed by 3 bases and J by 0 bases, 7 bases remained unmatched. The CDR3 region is CAWRKQGIMNTEAFF. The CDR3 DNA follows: TGTGCCTGGAGAAAACAGGGGATCATGAACACTGAAGCTTTCTTT.

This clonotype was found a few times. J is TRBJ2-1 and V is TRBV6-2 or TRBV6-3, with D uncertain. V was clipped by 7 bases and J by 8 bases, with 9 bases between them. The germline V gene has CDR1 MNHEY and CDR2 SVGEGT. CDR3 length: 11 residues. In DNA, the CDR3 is TGTGCCAGCACGCGTGGGGATGAGCAGTTCTTC. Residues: CASTRGDEQFF.

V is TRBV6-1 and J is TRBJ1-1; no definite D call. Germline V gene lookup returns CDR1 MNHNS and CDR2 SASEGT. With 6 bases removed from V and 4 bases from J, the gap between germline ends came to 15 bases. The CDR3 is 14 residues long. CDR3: CASRDLRWGTEAFF. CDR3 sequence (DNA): TGTGCCAGCAGGGACTTACGGTGGGGCACTGAAGCTTTCTTT.

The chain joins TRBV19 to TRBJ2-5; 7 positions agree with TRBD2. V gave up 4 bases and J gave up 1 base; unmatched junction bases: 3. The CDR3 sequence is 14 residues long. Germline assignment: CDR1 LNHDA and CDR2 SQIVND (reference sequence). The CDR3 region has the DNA TGTGCCAGTAGTAGTTCGGGGGGCCAAGAGACCCAGTACTTC. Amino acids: CASSSSGGQETQYF.

The CDR3 DNA reads as TGCAGTGCTAGAGATCGAGGATACGAGCAGTACTTC. It translates to CSARDRGYEQYF. The chain links TRBV20-1 to TRBJ2-7; D unclear. Germline V gene data show CDR1 as DFQATT and CDR2 as SNEGSKA (reference sequence). The ends were cut back, 0 bases at V and 4 bases at J, with 7 bases in the middle. The CDR3 spans 12 residues.

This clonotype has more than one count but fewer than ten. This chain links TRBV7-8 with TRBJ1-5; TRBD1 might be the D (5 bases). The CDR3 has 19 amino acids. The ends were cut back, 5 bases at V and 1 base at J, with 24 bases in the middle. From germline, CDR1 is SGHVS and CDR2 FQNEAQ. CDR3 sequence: CASSLRPKTASQSNQPQHF. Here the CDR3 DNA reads TGTGCCAGCAGCCTCCGGCCCAAGACAGCCAGCCAAAGCAATCAGCCCCAGCATTTT.

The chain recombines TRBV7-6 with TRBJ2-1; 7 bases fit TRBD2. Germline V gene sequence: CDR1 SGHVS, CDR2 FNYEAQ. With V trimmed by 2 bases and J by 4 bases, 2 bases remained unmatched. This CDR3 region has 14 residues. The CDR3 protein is CASSLSGGYNEQFF. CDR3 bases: TGTGCCAGCAGCTTATCGGGGGGTTACAATGAGCAGTTCTTC.

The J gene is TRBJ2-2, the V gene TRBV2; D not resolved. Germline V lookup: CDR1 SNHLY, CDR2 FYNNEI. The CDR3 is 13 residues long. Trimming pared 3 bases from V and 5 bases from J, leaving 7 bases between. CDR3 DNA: TGTGCCAGCAGTGATTCAGTAACCGGGGAGCTGTTTTTT. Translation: CASSDSVTGELFF.

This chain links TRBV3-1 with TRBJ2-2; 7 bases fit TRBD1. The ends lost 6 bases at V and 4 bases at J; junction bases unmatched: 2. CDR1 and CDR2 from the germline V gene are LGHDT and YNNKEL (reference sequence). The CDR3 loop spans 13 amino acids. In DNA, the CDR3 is TGTGCCAGCAGAGCAGGGGGCACCGGGGAGCTGTTTTTT. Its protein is CASRAGGTGELFF.

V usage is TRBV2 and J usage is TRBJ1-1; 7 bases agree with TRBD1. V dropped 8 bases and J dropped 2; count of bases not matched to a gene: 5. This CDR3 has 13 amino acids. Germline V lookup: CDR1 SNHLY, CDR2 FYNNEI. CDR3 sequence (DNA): TGTGCCAGCGCGAGACAGGGAAACACTGAAGCTTTCTTT. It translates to CASARQGNTEAFF.

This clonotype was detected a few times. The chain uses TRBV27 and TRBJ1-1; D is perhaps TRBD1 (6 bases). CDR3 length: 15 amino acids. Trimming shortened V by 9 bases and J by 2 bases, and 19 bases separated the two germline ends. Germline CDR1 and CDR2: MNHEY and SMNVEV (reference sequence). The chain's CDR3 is CASTSLKGGNTEAFF. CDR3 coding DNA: TGTGCCAGTACCTCACTCAAGGGGGGCAACACTGAAGCTTTCTTT.

CDR3 DNA: TGCAGTGTAGGCGGGGGGTCAGATACGCAGTATTTT. Translation gives CSVGGGSDTQYF. J is TRBJ2-3 and V is TRBV20-1, with TRBD2 identical over 8 bases. CDR1 and CDR2 (germline): DFQATT, SNEGSKA (reference sequence). With V trimmed by 7 bases and J by 4 bases, 4 bases remained unmatched. The CDR3 loop spans 12 amino acids.

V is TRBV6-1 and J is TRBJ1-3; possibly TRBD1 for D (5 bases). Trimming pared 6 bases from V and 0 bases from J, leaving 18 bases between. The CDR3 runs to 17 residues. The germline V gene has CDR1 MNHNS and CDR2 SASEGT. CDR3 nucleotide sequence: TGTGCCAGCAGCCGGGTGCGGGGCAGCCTCTCTGGAAACACCATATATTTT. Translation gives CASSRVRGSLSGNTIYF.

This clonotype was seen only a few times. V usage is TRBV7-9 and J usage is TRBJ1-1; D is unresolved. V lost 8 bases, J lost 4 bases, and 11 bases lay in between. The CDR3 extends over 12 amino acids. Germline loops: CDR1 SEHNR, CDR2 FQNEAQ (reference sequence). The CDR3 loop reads CASSFSGTEAFF. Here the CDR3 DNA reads TGTGCCAGCTCCTTTTCCGGCACTGAAGCTTTCTTT.

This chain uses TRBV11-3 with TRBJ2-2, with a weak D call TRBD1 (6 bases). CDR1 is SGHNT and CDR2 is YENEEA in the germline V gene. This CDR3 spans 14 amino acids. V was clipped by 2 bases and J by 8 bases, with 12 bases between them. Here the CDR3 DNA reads TGTGCCAGCAGCTTAATGGGGGCGCGAGGGGAGCTGTTTTTT. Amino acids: CASSLMGARGELFF. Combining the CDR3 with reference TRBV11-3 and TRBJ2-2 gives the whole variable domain EAGVVQSPRYKIIEKKQPVAFWCNPISGHNTLYWYLQNLGQGPELLIRYENEEAVDDSQLPKDRFSAERLKGVDSTLKIQPAELGDSAVYLCASSLMGARGELFFGEGSRLTVL.

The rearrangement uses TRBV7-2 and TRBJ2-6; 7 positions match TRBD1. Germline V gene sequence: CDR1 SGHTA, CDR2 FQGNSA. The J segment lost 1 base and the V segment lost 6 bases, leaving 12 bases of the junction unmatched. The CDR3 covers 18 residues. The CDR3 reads CASRQIGGAVSGANVLTF. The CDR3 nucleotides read TGTGCCAGCAGACAGATAGGGGGCGCCGTTTCTGGGGCCAACGTCCTGACTTTC.

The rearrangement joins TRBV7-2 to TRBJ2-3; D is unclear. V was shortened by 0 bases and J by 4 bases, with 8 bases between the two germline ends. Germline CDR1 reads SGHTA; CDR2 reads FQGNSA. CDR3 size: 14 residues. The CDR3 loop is CASSLAGLPDTQYF. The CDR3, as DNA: TGTGCCAGCAGCTTAGCTGGTTTACCAGATACGCAGTATTTT.

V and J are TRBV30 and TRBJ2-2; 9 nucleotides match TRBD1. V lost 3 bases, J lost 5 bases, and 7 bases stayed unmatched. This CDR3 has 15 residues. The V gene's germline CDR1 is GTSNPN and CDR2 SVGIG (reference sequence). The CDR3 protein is CAWRGQGSRTGELFF. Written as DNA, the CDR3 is TGTGCCTGGAGGGGACAGGGCTCAAGGACCGGGGAGCTGTTTTTT.

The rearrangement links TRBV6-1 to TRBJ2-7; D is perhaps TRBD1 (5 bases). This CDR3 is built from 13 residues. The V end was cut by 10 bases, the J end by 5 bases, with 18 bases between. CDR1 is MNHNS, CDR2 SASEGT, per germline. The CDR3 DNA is TGTGCCACCGGTAGGGGTCAAAACAACGAGCAGTACTTC. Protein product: CATGRGQNNEQYF.

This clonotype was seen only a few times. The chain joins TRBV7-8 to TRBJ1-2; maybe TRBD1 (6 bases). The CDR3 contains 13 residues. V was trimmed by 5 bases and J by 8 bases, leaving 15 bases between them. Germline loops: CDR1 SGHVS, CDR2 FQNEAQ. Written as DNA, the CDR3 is TGTGCCAGCAGCGAGCAAACAGGGAGGGGCTACACCTTC. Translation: CASSEQTGRGYTF.

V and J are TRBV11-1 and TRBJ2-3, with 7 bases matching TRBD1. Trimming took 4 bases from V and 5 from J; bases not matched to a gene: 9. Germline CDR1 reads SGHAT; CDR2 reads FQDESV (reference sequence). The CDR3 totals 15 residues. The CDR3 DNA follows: TGTGCCAGCAGCTCGGGACAGTTAGCTGGAGATACGCAGTATTTT. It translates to CASSSGQLAGDTQYF.

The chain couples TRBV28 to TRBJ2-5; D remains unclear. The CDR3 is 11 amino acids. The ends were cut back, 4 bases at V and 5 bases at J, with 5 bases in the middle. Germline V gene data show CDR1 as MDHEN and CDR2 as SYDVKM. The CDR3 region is CASSSRETQYF. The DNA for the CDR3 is TGTGCCAGCAGTTCCAGGGAGACCCAGTACTTC.